This is a list of T cell receptor beta chains from one sample in a study of T cell changes during pregnancy in multiple sclerosis. Method: immunoSEQ multiplex PCR; TCRdb's copy keeps in-frame clones and lacks some. The sample lists around 72,000 clones, roughly nine tenths occurring once. Sequences were derived from peripheral blood, sampled in the second trimester of pregnancy. These receptor sequences come from a female donor in good health, enrolled as a control in a pregnancy study. The CDR3 runs from the conserved cysteine through the conserved F or W. The D gene is left open where the match is weak. Part of the rows lack a size; the others show once, few, many or a class for expanded clones.

>.|TRBV7-9|.|TRBJ1-6
TGTGCCAGCAGCTTAGAGGCGGGAAATTCACCCCTCCACTTT
CASSLEAGNSPLHF
>.|TRBV19|.|TRBJ2-7
TGTGCCAGTATCGCGACAACATACGAGCAGTACTTC
CASIATTYEQYF
>.|TRBV18|TRBD1|TRBJ2-5
TGTGCCAGCTCACCGGGACAGGGCGTGGAGACCCAGTACTTC
CASSPGQGVETQYF
>.|TRBV2|.|TRBJ1-5
TGTGCCAGCAGTTACGACAGTAGCAATCAGCCCCAGCATTTT
CASSYDSSNQPQHF
>.|TRBV7-2|TRBD2|TRBJ2-1
TGTGCCAGCAGCTTAGCGGGCGGGGGTCTATACAATGAGCAGTTCTTC
CASSLAGGGLYNEQFF
>.|TRBV7-9|.|TRBJ1-1
TGTGCCAGCAGCTTACAGGCAGGGCTGGGTGAAGCTTTCTTT
CASSLQAGLGEAFF
>.|TRBV7-2|.|TRBJ2-5
TGTGCCAGCAGCTTAAGGGGAAGGACAGCAGAGACCCAGTACTTC
CASSLRGRTAETQYF
>.|TRBV19|TRBD1|TRBJ2-5
TGTGCCAGTAGTATTGGGACAGGGGGCTTGGAGACCCAGTACTTC
CASSIGTGGLETQYF
>.|TRBV7-9|.|TRBJ2-1
TGTGCCAGCAGCGGAGGGCTATACAATGAGCAGTTCTTC
CASSGGLYNEQFF
>.|TRBV7-3|TRBD2|TRBJ2-1
TGTGCCAGCAGTCTAGCGGGGGGGCCAAATGAGCAGTTCTTC
CASSLAGGPNEQFF
>.|TRBV28|.|TRBJ2-7
TGTGCCAGCAGTTCCGGGTTCCTTTACGAGCAGTACTTC
CASSSGFLYEQYF
>.|TRBV7-3|.|TRBJ1-5
TGTGCCAGCAGCTTAACGGGGAAGGGGAACCAGCCCCAGCATTTT
CASSLTGKGNQPQHF
>.|TRBV7-2|.|TRBJ1-1
TGTGCCAGCAGCCCCCCGGTGAACACTGAAGCTTTCTTT
CASSPPVNTEAFF
>.|TRBV29-1|TRBD1|TRBJ1-1
TGCAGCGTAGGGACAGGGATCAAGAACACTGAAGCTTTCTTT
CSVGTGIKNTEAFF
>.|TRBV7-9|.|TRBJ1-3
TGTGCCAGCAGCGCCTCGGACATCTCTGGAAACACCATATATTTT
CASSASDISGNTIYF
>.|TRBV4-2|.|TRBJ2-3
TGTGCCAGCAGCCAAGATCGAACTCCCGGCACAGATACGCAGTATTTT
CASSQDRTPGTDTQYF
>.|TRBV13|.|TRBJ1-2
TGTGCCAGCAGCTTAGGACAGAGTTATGGCTACACCTTC
CASSLGQSYGYTF
>.|TRBV5-1|.|TRBJ2-3
TGCGCCAGCAGCTCTAGACAGGCACAACCCCTAAGCACAGATACGCAGTATTTT
CASSSRQAQPLSTDTQYF
>.|TRBV7-3|.|TRBJ2-3
TGTGCCAGCAGCTCAGGGGCAGATACGCAGTATTTT
CASSSGADTQYF
>once|TRBV7-2|.|TRBJ2-7
TGTGCCAGCAGCTTAGAGCCGGGTCCCTACGAGCAGTACTTC
CASSLEPGPYEQYF
>.|TRBV5-1|TRBD2|TRBJ2-7
TGCGCCAGCAGCTTGTCCGGGGGGTACCACGAGCAGTACTTC
CASSLSGGYHEQYF
>.|TRBV6-6|TRBD1|TRBJ1-5
TGTGCCAGCACAATGACAGGGAATCAGCCCCAGCATTTT
CASTMTGNQPQHF
>.|TRBV5-4|TRBD1|TRBJ2-3
TGTGCCACCCAGCCCCCGACAGGGAGTCGGGATACGCAGTATTTT
CATQPPTGSRDTQYF
>.|TRBV28|TRBD1|TRBJ1-4
TGTGCCAGCAGTAGTCCCCCGGGACAGGCTTATAATGAAAAACTGTTTTTT
CASSSPPGQAYNEKLFF
>.|TRBV5-1|TRBD1|TRBJ1-4
TGCGCCAGCAGCTTGCCCACCACTGGACAGGGGCATAATGAAAAACTGTTTTTT
CASSLPTTGQGHNEKLFF
>.|TRBV5-6|TRBD1|TRBJ1-2
TGTGCCAGCAGCTACAACTCAGGGGGTAACTATGGCTACACCTTC
CASSYNSGGNYGYTF
>.|TRBV27|TRBD1|TRBJ1-2
TGTGCCAGCACCGCGGGACAGGGTGACTATGGCTACACCTTC
CASTAGQGDYGYTF
>.|TRBV7-2|.|TRBJ1-1
TGTGCCAGCAGCTTAGGCGGGGGCAGAGCCACTGAAGCTTTCTTT
CASSLGGGRATEAFF
>.|TRBV21-1|.|TRBJ2-1
TGTGCCAGCAGCATGGGGACTAGCGGGGGGTTCCTATACAATGAGCAGTTCTTC
CASSMGTSGGFLYNEQFF
>.|TRBV30|.|TRBJ2-7
TGTGCCACGGAGGATAACTACGAGCAGTACTTC
CATEDNYEQYF
>.|TRBV9|TRBD2|TRBJ2-1
TGTGCCAGCAGCGCCGGACTAGCGGGGGGGCCCAGTGAGCAGTTCTTC
CASSAGLAGGPSEQFF
>.|TRBV28|.|TRBJ2-7
TGTGCCAGCAGGTTGGAGGGGACTCCCTACGAGCAGTACTTC
CASRLEGTPYEQYF
>.|TRBV18|.|TRBJ1-1
TGTGCCAGCTCACCACGGCAGGAATTTGAAGCTTTCTTT
CASSPRQEFEAFF
>.|TRBV28|.|TRBJ1-2
TGTGCCAGCACTCTTACAGGCCTCTATGGCTACACCTTC
CASTLTGLYGYTF
>.|TRBV5-4|TRBD2|TRBJ2-5
TGTGCCAGCAGCTTGGGACTAGCCCCAGAGACCCAGTACTTC
CASSLGLAPETQYF
>.|TRBV5-8|.|TRBJ2-7
TGTGCCAGCAGCTTGGACGGCTACGAGCAGTACTTC
CASSLDGYEQYF
>once|TRBV6-5|.|TRBJ1-4
TGTGCCAGCAGTCCCCTGAGGGGGAAAAATGAAAAACTGTTTTTT
CASSPLRGKNEKLFF
>.|TRBV28|.|TRBJ2-7
TGTGCCAGTGGACGGGGCTACGAGCAGTACTTC
CASGRGYEQYF
>.|TRBV4-3|TRBD2|TRBJ2-3
TGCGCCAGCAGCCAAGAGAATAGCGGGACAGATACGCAGTATTTT
CASSQENSGTDTQYF
>.|TRBV11-2|.|TRBJ2-5
TGTGCCAGCAGCTTCGACTACTGGGAGACCCAGTACTTC
CASSFDYWETQYF
>few|TRBV30|.|TRBJ1-1
TGTGCCTGGAACGAAAAACCGACATTGAACACTGAAGCTTTCTTT
CAWNEKPTLNTEAFF
>.|TRBV28|.|TRBJ2-5
TGTGCCAGCAGTCTAGGGACAACGTACCAAGAGACCCAGTACTTC
CASSLGTTYQETQYF
>.|TRBV7-2|.|TRBJ1-1
TGTGCCAGCAGCTTAGTCCCCAGGGGCACTGAAGCTTTCTTT
CASSLVPRGTEAFF
>.|TRBV19|.|TRBJ2-7
TGTGCCAGTAGTGATGGAGGGCCCCCAACAGTAACCTACGAGCAGTACTTC
CASSDGGPPTVTYEQYF
>.|TRBV5-4|.|TRBJ1-3
TGTGCCAGCAGCGGACAGCCAAGCTCTGGAAACACCATATATTTT
CASSGQPSSGNTIYF
>.|TRBV4-3|.|TRBJ2-2
TGCGCCAGCAGCCCCGCGGGGCAAAACACCGGGGAGCTGTTTTTT
CASSPAGQNTGELFF
>.|TRBV28|.|TRBJ2-3
TGTGCCAGCAGTTTATTACAGTCAGATACGCAGTATTTT
CASSLLQSDTQYF